These 21 T cell receptor beta chains came from one sample sequenced in a study of T cell clonality in common variable immunodeficiency. Assay used: immunoSEQ multiplex PCR; TCRdb lists only in-frame clones, some missing. This sample carries roughly 13,000 clones, none of them present only once. General observations from the study: In common variable immunodeficiency, TCR beta chains reportedly carried fewer deletions and N-nucleotide insertions.

Antigen specificity for these receptors is unknown. What was sequenced was peripheral blood mononuclear cells. Receptors were obtained from a human donor with common variable immunodeficiency.

This clone has a handful of counts. The observed sequence ends 3 residues before the CDR3 terminus, with the missing tail filled in from the germline J gene. This sequence joins TRBV19 and TRBJ1-3; D is possibly TRBD1 (6 bases). Germline loops: CDR1 LNHDA, CDR2 SQIVND (reference sequence). V was clipped by 7 bases and J by 2 bases, with 9 bases between them. CDR3 length: 13 amino acids. CDR3 sequence: CASIWGPGNTIYF. The covered CDR3 bases are TGTGCCAGTATATGGGGGCCTGGAAACACC. The full variable domain, its missing parts supplied by reference TRBV19 and TRBJ1-3, is DGGITQSPKYLFRKEGQNVTLSCEQNLNHDAMYWYRQDPGQGLRLIYYSQIVNDFQKGDIAEGYSVSREKKESFPLTVTSAQKNPTAFYLCASIWGPGNTIYFGEGSWLTVV.

Comment on this clone: From the germline J gene comes the end of the CDR3, since the read stops 3 residues before it. This chain joins TRBV5-1 and TRBJ2-1; TRBD1 might be the D (7 bases). Trimming pared 1 base from V and 7 bases from J, leaving 18 bases between. Per the germline V gene, CDR1 is SGHRS and CDR2 is YFSETQ. There are 16 residues in the CDR3. The sequenced CDR3 bases are TGCGCCAGCAGCTTGTCCCTTGGGGCAGGGGGGAATGAG. Protein product: CASSLSLGAGGNE. The entire CDR3 reads CASSLSLGAGGNEQFF.

In this sample, this clone is medium-sized. Coverage ceases 3 residues before the CDR3 finishes, and the germline J gene fills in the end. The V gene is TRBV7-9, the J gene TRBJ2-7, with D unresolved. Germline V gene sequence: CDR1 SEHNR, CDR2 FQNEAQ (reference sequence). The CDR3 is made up of 13 amino acids. With 7 bases removed from V and 1 base from J, the gap between germline ends came to 11 bases. The covered CDR3 bases are TGTGCCAGCACCGGGTCGGGTTCCTACGAG. Translation gives CASTGSGSYE. From start to end, the CDR3 is CASTGSGSYEQYF.

There are a few counts of this clone. Coverage ceases 3 residues before the CDR3 finishes, and the germline J gene fills in the end. V usage is TRBV30 and J usage is TRBJ1-2, with 9 nucleotides matching TRBD1. The ends lost 2 bases at V and 5 bases at J; junction bases unmatched: 12. This CDR3 has 16 residues. CDR1 and CDR2 from the germline V gene are GTSNPN and SVGIG (reference sequence). The CDR3: CAWSRIRTGGSYGYTF. Partial CDR3 DNA: TGTGCCTGGAGTCGGATCCGAACAGGGGGCAGTTATGGC.

This clone was detected a few times. The CDR3 end is not reached by the read, which stops 3 residues before it; the germline J gene fills it in. V is TRBV7-2 and J is TRBJ2-5; D is ambiguous. Trimming pared 2 bases from V and 2 bases from J, leaving 6 bases between. CDR1 and CDR2 (germline): SGHTA, FQGNSA. The CDR3 extends over 13 amino acids. The sequenced CDR3 bases are TGTGCCAGCAGCTTATCCAGGCAAGAGACC. It yields the protein CASSLSRQET. The complete CDR3 sequence is CASSLSRQETQYF. The whole variable domain, filled in from reference TRBV7-2 and TRBJ2-5, reads GAGVSQSPSNKVTEKGKDVELRCDPISGHTALYWYRQSLGQGLEFLIYFQGNSAPDKSGLPSDRFSAERTGGSVSTLTIQRTQQEDSAVYLCASSLSRQETQYFGPGTRLLVL.

Regarding this clone: The CDR3 end falls 3 residues outside the read, so it is completed with the germline J gene. The chain is built from TRBV7-9 and TRBJ2-2; D gene ambiguous. The germline V and J ends were trimmed by 8 bases and 10 bases, with 8 bases remaining between them. The length of the CDR3 is 10 residues. CDR1 and CDR2 from the germline V gene are SEHNR and FQNEAQ (reference sequence). CDR3 DNA, as far as it was read: TGTGCCAGCGCCCTAAAGGAG. Amino acids: CASALKE. The full-length CDR3 reads as CASALKELFF.

Points on this clone: The CDR3 end lies 3 residues beyond the end of the read and is filled in from the germline J gene. V and J are TRBV5-1 and TRBJ2-1; D may be TRBD2 (6 bases). The CDR3 loop spans 16 amino acids. V gave up 0 bases and J gave up 7 bases, with 17 bases separating them. Germline V gene lookup returns CDR1 SGHRS and CDR2 YFSETQ. The covered CDR3 bases are TGCGCCAGCAGCTTGGACGGACTACCCACAACTAATGAG. The encoded protein is CASSLDGLPTTNE. The complete CDR3 protein is CASSLDGLPTTNEQFF.

With regard to this clone: The read falls 3 residues short of the CDR3 end, and the missing part is taken from the germline J gene. This rearrangement joins TRBV7-9 to TRBJ2-7; D call uncertain. The V end was cut by 3 bases, the J end by 4 bases, with 7 bases between. Germline V gene lookup returns CDR1 SEHNR and CDR2 FQNEAQ (reference sequence). The CDR3 runs to 12 residues. CDR3 bases read: TGTGCCAGCAGCTTGTTAGTTTACGAG. Translating it yields CASSLLVYE. The CDR3 reads in full as CASSLLVYEQYF.

This clone was found a few times. The chain's CDR3 is CASSRTSGGFTDTQYF. The part of the CDR3 DNA that was read is TGTGCCAGCTCACGAACTAGCGGGGGGTTCACAGATACG. J is TRBJ2-3 and V is TRBV18, with TRBD2 matching over 12 bases. The CDR3 extends 3 residues past the end of the read, so its final part is completed from the germline J gene. CDR1 and CDR2 from the germline V gene are KGHSH and LQKENI. CDR3 length equals 16 residues. Trimming removed 4 bases from V and 2 bases from J; junction bases left unmatched: 4.

This clone was seen a few times. The read ends 3 residues early relative to the CDR3; the germline J gene fills the gap. This chain joins TRBV7-6 and TRBJ2-7, with 9 bases that match TRBD1. CDR1 is SGHVS, CDR2 FNYEAQ, per germline. The ends lost 4 bases at V and 0 bases at J; junction bases unmatched: 7. The length of the CDR3 is 16 residues. The part of the CDR3 DNA that was read is TGTGCCAGCAGCTCAACCGGGACAGGGAGCTCCTACGAG. Its translation is CASSSTGTGSSYE. The whole CDR3 region reads CASSSTGTGSSYEQYF. Full variable domain (outside the CDR3, taken from reference TRBV7-6 and TRBJ2-7): GAGVSQSPRYKVTKRGQDVALRCDPISGHVSLYWYRQALGQGPEFLTYFNYEAQQDKSGLPNDRFSAERPEGSISTLTIQRTEQRDSAMYRCASSSTGTGSSYEQYFGPGTRLTVT.

For this clone: The read ends 3 residues early relative to the CDR3; the germline J gene fills the gap. This chain joins TRBV2 and TRBJ2-7, with D perhaps matching TRBD2 (5 bases). CDR3 length: 11 residues. Trimming cost V 4 bases and J 6 bases, with 7 bases left between them. Germline CDR1 reads SNHLY; CDR2 reads FYNNEI. CDR3 loop: CASSVRAEQYF. The sequenced CDR3 bases are TGTGCCAGCAGTGTGAGGGCCGAG.

Comments on this clone: The CDR3 is cut off 3 residues early in the read; its end comes from the germline J gene. The genes are TRBV6-2 or TRBV6-3 and TRBJ2-1; no reliable D call. Between the trimmed V and J ends, which lost 4 bases and 6 bases, there was a span of 13 bases. The germline gives CDR1 MNHEY, CDR2 SVGEGT. This CDR3 contains 14 residues. This chain's CDR3 is CASSSARVSNEQFF. The sequenced part of the CDR3 DNA is TGTGCCAGCAGTTCCGCAAGGGTGAGCAATGAG.

This clone was seen only a few times. The DNA ends 3 residues before the CDR3 does, and the rest of the CDR3 is filled in from the germline J gene. The V and J genes are TRBV6-2 or TRBV6-3 and TRBJ1-5; D not certain. Trimming removed 7 bases from V and 1 base from J, with 8 bases in between. The germline V gene encodes CDR1 MNHEY and CDR2 SVGEGT. CDR3 length: 13 residues. CDR3 bases read: TGTGCCAGCACCCGCGGGAGCAATCAGCCC. Translation: CASTRGSNQP. The entire CDR3 sequence reads CASTRGSNQPQHF.

This clone has only a few counts. The CDR3 is cut off 3 residues early in the read; its end comes from the germline J gene. The chain couples TRBV18 to TRBJ2-5; D ambiguous. CDR3 length: 18 residues. V gave up 0 bases and J gave up 4 bases, with 21 bases separating them. Germline-derived CDR1 and CDR2 are KGHSH and LQKENI. The CDR3 region is CASSPPLFGWALGETQYF. CDR3 DNA, as far as it was read: TGTGCCAGCTCACCACCTCTTTTTGGTTGGGCCCTGGGAGAGACC.

Only a few counts were recorded for this clone. The read is 3 residues too short to cover the CDR3 end, so that end is filled in from the germline J gene. The V and J genes are TRBV2 and TRBJ2-7; maybe TRBD2 (6 bases). The CDR3 is 15 amino acids. V was clipped by 4 bases and J by 0 bases, with 13 bases between them. From germline, CDR1 is SNHLY and CDR2 FYNNEI. CDR3 region: CASSVAGTYSYEQYF. Partial CDR3 DNA: TGTGCCAGCAGTGTCGCCGGGACTTACTCCTACGAG.

Turning to this clone: The CDR3 end is not reached by the read, which stops 3 residues before it; the germline J gene fills it in. The V gene is TRBV7-2, the J gene TRBJ2-5; 11 bases are shared with TRBD2. The germline V gene has CDR1 SGHTA and CDR2 FQGNSA. Trimming took 6 bases from V and 2 from J; bases not matched to a gene: 5. The CDR3 covers 15 residues. CDR3 amino acids: CASRKTSGAQETQYF. The sequenced CDR3 bases are TGTGCCAGCAGGAAGACTAGCGGGGCTCAAGAGACC.

The sample holds a few counts of this clone. The read ends 3 residues before the CDR3 terminus; that terminus is restored from the germline J gene. The V call is TRBV19, the J call TRBJ2-5, with 8 positions matching TRBD2. This CDR3 spans 17 amino acids. V lost 0 bases and J lost 0; bases outside the gene matches: 6. In germline, CDR1 is LNHDA, CDR2 SQIVND (reference sequence). CDR3 sequence reads: CASSIDRSGGNQETQYF. The CDR3 DNA, read in part, is TGTGCCAGTAGTATAGATCGAAGCGGGGGAAACCAAGAGACC.

Only a few counts were recorded for this clone. The read ends 3 residues shy of where the CDR3 ends; the end is completed using the germline J gene. The chain has TRBV19 and TRBJ2-5, with D unclear. Trimming took off 2 bases at V and 2 bases at J, with 15 bases between the two ends. Germline V gene lookup returns CDR1 LNHDA and CDR2 SQIVND (reference sequence). This CDR3 region has 16 residues. This chain's CDR3 is CASSISGPQWQETQYF. The sequenced CDR3 bases are TGTGCCAGTAGTATATCTGGGCCCCAGTGGCAAGAGACC.

This clone was observed a few times. The CDR3 end is not reached by the read, which stops 3 residues before it; the germline J gene fills it in. The chain carries TRBV7-9 and TRBJ2-2; D is perhaps TRBD1 (5 bases). Germline CDR1 SEHNR, CDR2 FQNEAQ (reference sequence). The CDR3 is 15 amino acids. V lost 1 base to trimming and J lost 0 bases, with 6 bases between them. The part of the CDR3 DNA that was read is TGTGCCAGCAGCTTAGGGACATCGAACACCGGGGAG. Protein product: CASSLGTSNTGE. The entire CDR3 protein reads CASSLGTSNTGELFF.

As regards this clone: Coverage ceases 3 residues before the CDR3 finishes, and the germline J gene fills in the end. The chain links TRBV7-9 to TRBJ1-6; no clear D gene. The ends were cut back, 8 bases at V and 9 bases at J, with 20 bases in the middle. Germline V gene data show CDR1 as SEHNR and CDR2 as FQNEAQ (reference sequence). CDR3 length equals 15 residues. The DNA read from the CDR3 is TGTGCCAGCGCCCTCGGCAGGTACGATGGTTCACCC. Protein sequence: CASALGRYDGSP. The full CDR3 sequence reads CASALGRYDGSPLHF.

There are a few counts of this clone. At one end, the junction sequence differs from germline, possibly due to a read error. Coverage ceases 3 residues before the CDR3 finishes, and the germline J gene fills in the end. The chain combines TRBV7-7 with TRBJ2-5; the D is unclear. The CDR3 has 15 residues. Germline CDR1 reads SSHAT; CDR2 reads FNYEAQ (reference sequence). The CDR3: CASSQFSGSAETQYF. The covered CDR3 bases are TGTGCTAGCAGCCAGTTTTCCGGCAGCGCAGAGACC. The full variable domain, its missing parts supplied by reference TRBV7-7 and TRBJ2-5, is GAGVSQSPRYKVTKRGQDVTLRCDPISSHATLYWYQQALGQGPEFLTYFNYEAQPDKSGLPSDRFSAERPEGSISTLTIQRTEQRDSAMYRCASSQFSGSAETQYFGPGTRLLVL.